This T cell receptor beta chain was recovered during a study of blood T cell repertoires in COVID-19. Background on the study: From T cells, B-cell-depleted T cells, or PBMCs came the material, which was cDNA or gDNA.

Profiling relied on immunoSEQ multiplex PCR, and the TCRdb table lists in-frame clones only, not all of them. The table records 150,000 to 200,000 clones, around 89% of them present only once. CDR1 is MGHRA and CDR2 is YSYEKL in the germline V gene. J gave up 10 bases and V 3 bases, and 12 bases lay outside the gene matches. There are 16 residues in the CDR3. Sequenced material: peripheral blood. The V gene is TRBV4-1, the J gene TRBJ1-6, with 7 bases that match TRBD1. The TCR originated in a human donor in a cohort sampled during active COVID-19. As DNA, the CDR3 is TGCGCCAGCAGCCATTCGACAGGGAAGACGGACTCACCCCTCCACTTT. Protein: CASSHSTGKTDSPLHF.